This T cell receptor (beta chain) stems from a study of T cells in Graves' hyperthyroidism and ophthalmopathy. General observations from the study: Also found in blood were most expanded thyroid clonotypes above 0.001.

Trimming cost V 0 bases and J 5 bases; bases outside gene matches: 9. Germline values: CDR1 DFQATT, CDR2 SNEGSKA (reference sequence). The CDR3 spans 17 residues. This clonotype was detected many times. The target antigen is unknown. RNA transcripts yielded amplified TCR beta CDR3 regions. The HTBI primer set was used in a first-round RT-PCR of the TCR CDR3. From the multiplex PCR reads, TCRdb called clonotypes with MiXCR, one entry per CDR3 protein. The sample carries about 52,000 distinct CDR3 sequences, roughly 50% recorded once. V gene TRBV20-1 combines with J gene TRBJ2-2, with 10 bases that match TRBD1. Source material: blood. The clonotype was recovered from a woman in her forties or fifties with Graves' ophthalmopathy. The CDR3 spells CSARDFPGTGVTGELFF. The CDR3, as DNA: TGCAGTGCTAGAGACTTCCCGGGGACAGGGGTTACCGGGGAGCTGTTTTTT.